This T cell receptor (beta chain) was captured in a study of cytomegalovirus exposure and HLA in healthy donors. Whole-study context: Drawn from HLA-typed donors, 65 million to 100 million unique TCRs were held in an early data release. Clustering assigned 70% to 90% of the approximately 400 genotyped donors to the Caucasian-associated ancestry cluster. The study's findings and limits: It was reported that the classifier diagnosed cytomegalovirus status with high specificity and sensitivity in both the original and validation cohorts. Later analysis showed most CMV-associated TCR beta chains appearing HLA-restricted.

The CDR3 runs 13 residues. The germline V gene encodes CDR1 KGHSY and CDR2 FQNENV. The V and J ends lost 2 bases and 4 bases respectively, with 6 bases between them. It was with 60 Vbeta and 13 Jbeta primers that the PCR ran. The assay was immunoSEQ multiplex PCR, and TCRdb's table has in-frame clones only and misses some. The sample yields roughly 71,000 clones, almost 80% seen once. Comment on this clone: Its antigen is unknown.

This receptor was obtained from a girl aged 10-17 years in good health and CMV-seropositive. This chain joins TRBV16 and TRBJ1-3, with D unclear. The sample taken for sequencing was PBMCs. The CDR3 spells CASSQAAGNTIYF. The CDR3 bases are TGTGCCAGCAGCCAAGCGGCGGGAAACACCATATATTTT.